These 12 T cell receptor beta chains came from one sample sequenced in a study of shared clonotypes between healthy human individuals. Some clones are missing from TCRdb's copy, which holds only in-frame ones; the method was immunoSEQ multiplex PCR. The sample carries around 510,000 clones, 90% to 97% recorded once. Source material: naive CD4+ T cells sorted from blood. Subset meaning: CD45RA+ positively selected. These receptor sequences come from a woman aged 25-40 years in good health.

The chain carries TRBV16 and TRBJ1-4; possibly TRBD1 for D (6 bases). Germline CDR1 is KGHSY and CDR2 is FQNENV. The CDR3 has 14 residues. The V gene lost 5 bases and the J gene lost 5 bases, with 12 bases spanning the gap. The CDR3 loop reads CASSFGTRNEKLFF. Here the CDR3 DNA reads TGTGCCAGCAGCTTCGGGACAAGAAATGAAAAACTGTTTTTT.

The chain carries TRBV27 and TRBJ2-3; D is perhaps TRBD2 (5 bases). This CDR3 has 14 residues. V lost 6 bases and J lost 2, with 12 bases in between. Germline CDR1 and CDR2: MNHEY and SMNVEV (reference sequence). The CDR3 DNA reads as TGTGCCAGCAGAATCGGACTTGACACAGATACGCAGTATTTT. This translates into CASRIGLDTDTQYF.

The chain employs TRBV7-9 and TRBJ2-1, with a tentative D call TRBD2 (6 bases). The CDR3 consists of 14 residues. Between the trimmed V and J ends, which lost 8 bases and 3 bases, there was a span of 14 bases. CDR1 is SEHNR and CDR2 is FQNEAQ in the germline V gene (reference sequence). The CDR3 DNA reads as TGTGCCAGCGCCCGGGTAGCGGACTACAATGAGCAGTTCTTC. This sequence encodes CASARVADYNEQFF.

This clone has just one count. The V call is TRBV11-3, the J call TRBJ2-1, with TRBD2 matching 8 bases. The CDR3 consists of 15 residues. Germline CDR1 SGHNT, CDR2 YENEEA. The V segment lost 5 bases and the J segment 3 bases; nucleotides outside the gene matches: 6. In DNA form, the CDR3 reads TGTGCCAGCAGCCGAGCGGGAGTCGGCTACAATGAGCAGTTCTTC. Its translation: CASSRAGVGYNEQFF.

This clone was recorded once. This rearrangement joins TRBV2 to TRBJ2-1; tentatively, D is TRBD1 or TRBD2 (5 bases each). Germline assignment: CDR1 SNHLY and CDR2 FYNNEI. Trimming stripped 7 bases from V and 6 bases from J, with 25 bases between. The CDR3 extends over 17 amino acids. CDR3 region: CASNGATGPIGPNEQFF. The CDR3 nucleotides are TGTGCCAGCAACGGGGCAACCGGGCCAATCGGCCCCAATGAGCAGTTCTTC.

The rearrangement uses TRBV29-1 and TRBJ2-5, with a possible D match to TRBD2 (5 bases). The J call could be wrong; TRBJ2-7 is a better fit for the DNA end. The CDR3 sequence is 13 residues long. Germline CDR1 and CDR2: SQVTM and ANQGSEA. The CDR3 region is CSVLSASSYEQYF. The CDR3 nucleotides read TGCAGCGTCCTTAGCGCAAGCTCCTACGAGCAGTACTTC.

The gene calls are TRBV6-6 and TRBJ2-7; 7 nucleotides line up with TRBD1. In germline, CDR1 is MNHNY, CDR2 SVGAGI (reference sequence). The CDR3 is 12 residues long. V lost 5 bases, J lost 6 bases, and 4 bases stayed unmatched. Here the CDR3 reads CASSLDRAEQYF. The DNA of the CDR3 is TGTGCCAGCAGTCTCGACAGGGCCGAGCAGTACTTC.

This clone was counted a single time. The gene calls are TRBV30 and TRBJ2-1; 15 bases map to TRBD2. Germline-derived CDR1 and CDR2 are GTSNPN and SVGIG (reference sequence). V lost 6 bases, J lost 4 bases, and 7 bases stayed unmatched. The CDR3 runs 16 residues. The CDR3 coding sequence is TGTGCCTGCGGACTAGCGGGAGGGCCAGGATACAATGAGCAGTTCTTC. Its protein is CACGLAGGPGYNEQFF.

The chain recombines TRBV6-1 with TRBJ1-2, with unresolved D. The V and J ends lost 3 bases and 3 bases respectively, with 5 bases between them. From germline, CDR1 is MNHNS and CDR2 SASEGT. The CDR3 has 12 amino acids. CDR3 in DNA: TGTGCCAGCAGTGAGAGACACTATGGCTACACCTTC. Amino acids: CASSERHYGYTF.

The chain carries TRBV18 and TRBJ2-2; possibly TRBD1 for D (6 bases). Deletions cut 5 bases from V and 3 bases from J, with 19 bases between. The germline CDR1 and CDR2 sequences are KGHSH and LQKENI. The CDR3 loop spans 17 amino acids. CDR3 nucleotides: TGTGCCAGCTCAGCTTCCGGGACAACCACTTACACCGGGGAGCTGTTTTTT. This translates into CASSASGTTTYTGELFF.

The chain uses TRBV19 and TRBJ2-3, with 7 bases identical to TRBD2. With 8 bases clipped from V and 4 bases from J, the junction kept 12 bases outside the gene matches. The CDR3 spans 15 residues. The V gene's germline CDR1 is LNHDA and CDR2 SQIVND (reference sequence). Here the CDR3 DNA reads TGTGCCAGTCAATCGGCGACTAGCTTCCCAGATACGCAGTATTTT. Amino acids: CASQSATSFPDTQYF.

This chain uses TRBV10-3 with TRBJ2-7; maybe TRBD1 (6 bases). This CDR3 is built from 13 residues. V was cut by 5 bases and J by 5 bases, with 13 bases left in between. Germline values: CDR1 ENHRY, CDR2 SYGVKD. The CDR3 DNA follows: TGTGCCATCAGTTCCACAGGGCAAGACGAGCAGTACTTC. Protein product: CAISSTGQDEQYF.